The clone carrying this T cell receptor (beta chain) showed up just a few times. The antigen is undetermined. Other nucleotide sequences from this sample produce the same CDR3. These data belong to a study of lymphopenia after photon versus proton radiotherapy. Findings of the study overall: Post-nadir TCR diversity decline inversely tracked overall survival among those who died. After lymphocyte nadir, photon-treated repertoires showed oligoclonal expansion, especially CD8+ Temra.

Germline CDR1 is SGHRS and CDR2 is YFSETQ. The CDR3 is 11 amino acids. Trimming removed 1 base at V and 5 bases at J, with 3 bases between. The method was immunoSEQ multiplex PCR; TCRdb's version includes in-frame clones alone and lacks a portion of them. The sample includes about 39,000 clones, about 94% seen only once; the top ten take nearly 15%. Source: peripheral blood, taken from a patient treated with photon-based radiotherapy. This clonotype was obtained from a man in his sixties with cholangiocarcinoma. The chain employs TRBV5-1 and TRBJ2-5; D is undetermined. The CDR3, as DNA: TGCGCCAGCAGCTTGTTGGAGACCCAGTACTTC. Its protein product is CASSLLETQYF.